This T cell receptor beta chain was sequenced during a study of T-cell reconstitution after alpha-beta-depleted transplantation in children. Preparation of the TCRbeta library involved a method that used unique molecular identifiers. MiXCR, run by TCRdb on the PCR reads, gives a single entry per CDR3 protein. The data show about 70,000 distinct CDR3 sequences, with 11% seen just once and less than 15% held by the top ten. Study-level points and caveats: About two months after transplant, alpha-beta T cells reportedly came from several hundred expanded graft clones.

Only a few counts were recorded for this clonotype. Its antigen is currently unknown. This CDR3 region has 12 residues. The germline V and J ends were trimmed by 4 bases and 16 bases, with 14 bases remaining between them. Germline V gene sequence: CDR1 MNHEY, CDR2 SMNVEV (reference sequence). The material was PBMCs, obtained before TCRalphabeta/CD19-depleted stem cell transplant. The TCR was taken from a boy aged 5-17 years with acute myeloid leukemia, due to receive a stem cell transplant. The rearrangement joins TRBV27 to TRBJ1-6; D is ambiguous. CDR3 DNA: TGTGCCAGCAGTTCCCCAGGCAGGACTCTCCACTTT. Amino acids: CASSSPGRTLHF.